Listed here are 20 T cell receptor beta chains from one sample, sequenced in a study of control samples from healthy donors and cancer patients. The assay was immunoSEQ multiplex PCR, and TCRdb's table has in-frame clones only and misses some. The sample holds some 82,000 clones, around 84% seen once. Sequences were obtained from PBMCs. These receptors all come from a man in his 60s with head and neck cancer.

The chain has TRBV18 and TRBJ2-5; D is ambiguous. Germline-derived CDR1 and CDR2 are KGHSH and LQKENI. The CDR3 has 13 residues. The germline V and J ends were trimmed by 0 bases and 3 bases, with 5 bases remaining between them. Here the CDR3 reads CASSPPPEETQYF. The CDR3 region has the DNA TGTGCCAGCTCACCACCGCCAGAAGAGACCCAGTACTTC.

The CDR3 here is CASINRLNTEAFF. Written as DNA, the CDR3 is TGTGCCAGCATAAACCGTTTGAACACTGAAGCTTTCTTT. The V and J genes are TRBV27 and TRBJ1-1; D is unresolved. V was shortened by 7 bases and J by 0 bases, with 9 bases between the two germline ends. The germline gives CDR1 MNHEY, CDR2 SMNVEV (reference sequence). The CDR3 loop spans 13 amino acids.

The chain joins TRBV7-9 to TRBJ1-1, with unresolved D. From germline, CDR1 is SEHNR and CDR2 FQNEAQ (reference sequence). The V end was cut by 5 bases, the J end by 2 bases, with 9 bases between. The CDR3 is 13 amino acids. Here the CDR3 reads CASSVEVNTEAFF. CDR3 bases: TGTGCCAGCAGCGTGGAGGTAAACACTGAAGCTTTCTTT.

The genes are TRBV29-1 and TRBJ2-3; tentative D call: TRBD2 (6 bases). The CDR3 loop spans 15 amino acids. Germline loops: CDR1 SQVTM, CDR2 ANQGSEA. V lost 4 bases to trimming and J lost 3 bases, with 17 bases between them. The CDR3 protein is CSVGEGGGPTDTQYF. CDR3 DNA: TGCAGCGTTGGAGAGGGCGGAGGGCCAACAGATACGCAGTATTTT.

The chain has TRBV19 and TRBJ2-3, with 8 bases that match TRBD1. V was clipped by 3 bases and J by 2 bases; unmatched bases: 1. CDR3 length equals 14 residues. Looked up from germline, CDR1 is LNHDA and CDR2 is SQIVND (reference sequence). This CDR3 reads CASSIQGATDTQYF. The DNA of the CDR3 is TGTGCCAGTAGTATCCAGGGGGCCACAGATACGCAGTATTTT.

The chain combines TRBV10-3 with TRBJ2-7, with D hard to call. Between the trimmed V and J ends, which lost 6 bases and 2 bases, there was a span of 11 bases. The CDR3 contains 13 residues. Looked up from germline, CDR1 is ENHRY and CDR2 is SYGVKD. For the CDR3, the DNA is TGTGCCATCAGGCTGCCCGCTACCTACGAGCAGTACTTC. It is translated as CAIRLPATYEQYF.

DNA of the CDR3: TGCGCCAGCAGCCAAGAAGACAGGGCGAGCGAAAAACTGTTTTTT. It yields the protein CASSQEDRASEKLFF. This chain links TRBV4-1 with TRBJ1-4, with 7 bases identical to TRBD1. The CDR3 runs to 15 residues. CDR1 and CDR2 from the germline V gene are MGHRA and YSYEKL. V lost 0 bases and J lost 8; bases outside the gene matches: 6.

The chain uses TRBV7-8 and TRBJ2-3; D call uncertain. V lost 1 base and J lost 1, with 15 bases in between. This CDR3 spans 17 amino acids. In germline, CDR1 is SGHVS, CDR2 FQNEAQ. CDR3 nucleotide sequence: TGTGCCAGCAGCTTAGGTGTGGGTAGTACCCGCACAGATACGCAGTATTTT. This encodes CASSLGVGSTRTDTQYF.

The chain's CDR3 is CASTIAGGTTDTQYF. The CDR3 bases are TGTGCCAGCACTATAGCGGGAGGAACCACAGATACGCAGTATTTT. This chain connects TRBV7-2 to TRBJ2-3; 10 nucleotides align to TRBD2. The CDR3 contains 15 residues. Germline V gives CDR1 SGHTA, CDR2 FQGNSA. J was trimmed by 2 bases and V by 7 bases; bases with no gene match: 6.

The chain recombines TRBV28 with TRBJ2-7, with a possible D match to TRBD2 (5 bases). In germline, CDR1 is MDHEN, CDR2 SYDVKM. This CDR3 comprises 16 residues. Trimming removed 1 base at V and 2 bases at J, with 15 bases between. CDR3 coding DNA: TGTGCCAGCAGTTTATCGGTGTGGGAGACAACCTACGAGCAGTACTTC. Translating it yields CASSLSVWETTYEQYF.

This chain joins TRBV7-9 and TRBJ2-1; 7 positions match TRBD1. CDR3 length equals 15 residues. Germline CDR1 SEHNR, CDR2 FQNEAQ (reference sequence). Trimming at V came to 4 bases and at J to 1 base, leaving 4 bases not matched to a gene. CDR3 loop: CASSSQGPSYNEQFF. CDR3 in DNA: TGTGCCAGCAGCTCACAGGGGCCTTCCTACAATGAGCAGTTCTTC.

Regarding this clone: Relative to the germline gene, one junction end is altered; a read error may explain this. The chain has TRBV28 and TRBJ2-7; D not resolved. The CDR3 has 13 residues. From germline, CDR1 is MDHEN and CDR2 SYDVKM. The CDR3 loop is CATSNSLNYEQYF. The CDR3 nucleotides are TGTGCCACCAGTAACAGCCTCAACTACGAGCAGTACTTC. Supplemented by reference TRBV28 and TRBJ2-7, the full variable domain reads DVKVTQSSRYLVKRTGEKVFLECVQDMDHENMFWYRQDPGLGLRLIYFSYDVKMKEKGDIPEGYSVSREKKERFSLILESASTNQTSMYLCATSNSLNYEQYFGPGTRLTVT.

V and J are TRBV3-1 (or the pseudogene TRBV3-2) and TRBJ2-2, with a tentative D call TRBD1 (5 bases). The CDR3 loop spans 14 amino acids. The V gene lost 4 bases and the J gene lost 6 bases, with 12 bases spanning the gap. The germline V gene encodes CDR1 LGHDT and CDR2 YNNKEL (reference sequence). The CDR3 sequence is CASSLQVAPGELFF. CDR3 sequence (DNA): TGTGCCAGCAGCCTACAGGTTGCCCCCGGGGAGCTGTTTTTT.

The rearrangement joins TRBV12-3 or TRBV12-4 to TRBJ2-7; D unclear. V lost 3 bases, J lost 7 bases, and 10 bases lay in between. The CDR3 spans 12 residues. In nucleotides, the CDR3 is TGTGCCAGCAGTTTCTCCACTGGGGAGCAGTACTTC. Protein: CASSFSTGEQYF.

The chain joins TRBV6-1 to TRBJ1-6; 7 bases align to TRBD1. The V gene end was trimmed by 4 bases and the J gene end by 6 bases; junction bases not matched to a gene: 9. The CDR3 is made up of 16 amino acids. Looked up from germline, CDR1 is MNHNS and CDR2 is SASEGT. CDR3 DNA: TGTGCCAGCAGTGCAAGAACAGGGGCGCTTAATTCACCCCTCCACTTT. It translates to CASSARTGALNSPLHF.

V and J are TRBV3-1 (or the pseudogene TRBV3-2) and TRBJ1-2; the D gene is possibly TRBD1 (5 bases). Germline V gene lookup returns CDR1 LGHDT and CDR2 YNNKEL (reference sequence). This CDR3 comprises 16 residues. Trimming pared 1 base from V and 2 bases from J, leaving 14 bases between. CDR3 in DNA: TGTGCCAGCAGCCAAGGAATGGGGGGTTGGAACTATGGCTACACCTTC. Amino acids: CASSQGMGGWNYGYTF.

The gene calls are TRBV5-1 and TRBJ2-1; D is unclear. Germline V gene sequence: CDR1 SGHRS, CDR2 YFSETQ. V lost 4 bases and J lost 7, with 9 bases in between. The CDR3 has 12 amino acids. CDR3 sequence reads: CASSRIGNEQFF. The DNA for the CDR3 is TGCGCCAGCAGCCGGATCGGAAATGAGCAGTTCTTC.

The V and J genes are TRBV7-9 and TRBJ2-1; 10 nucleotides line up with TRBD2. V shed 1 base, J shed 7 bases, and the junction held 4 bases outside the gene matches. The CDR3 has 15 residues. Germline CDR1 and CDR2: SEHNR and FQNEAQ (reference sequence). The CDR3 here is CASSLDLAGVNEQFF. The CDR3 DNA reads as TGTGCCAGCAGCTTAGACCTAGCGGGAGTGAATGAGCAGTTCTTC.

The chain links TRBV24-1 to TRBJ2-4, with 9 bases that match TRBD1. Germline V lookup: CDR1 KGHDR, CDR2 SFDVKD. V trimming: 1 base; J trimming: 1 base; junction bases outside the gene matches: 7. This CDR3 has 18 residues. CDR3 sequence reads: CATSDFHGQGPAKNIQYF. For the CDR3, the DNA is TGTGCCACCAGTGATTTTCACGGACAGGGGCCGGCCAAAAACATTCAGTACTTC.

This clone came up once. This chain uses TRBV30 with TRBJ1-1; D uncertain. V dropped 5 bases and J dropped 0 bases, with 10 bases sitting between them. This CDR3 comprises 13 residues. Germline lookup yields CDR1 GTSNPN and CDR2 SVGIG (reference sequence). The CDR3 protein is CAWSTALNTEAFF. As DNA, the CDR3 is TGTGCCTGGTCGACGGCCCTGAACACTGAAGCTTTCTTT.